Listed below are T cell receptor beta chains from one sample, sequenced in a study of cytomegalovirus exposure and HLA in healthy donors. Sequencing was performed with immunoSEQ multiplex PCR; in TCRdb, only in-frame clones are kept and a portion is missing. The table shows about 110,000 clones, with 65% to 90% occurring only once. The sample was PBMCs. Every receptor here comes from a woman younger than 45 in good health and CMV-seronegative. Both conserved end residues are part of each CDR3. Each record gives: CDR3 DNA, CDR3 protein, clone size, J gene, D gene, V gene. The D gene is left open where the match is weak. Clone size is given for some rows only: seen once, a few or many times, or a class if the clone is expanded.

cdr3_nt: TGTGCCAGCAGTTTGTGGCAACTAAGCTCCTACAATGAGCAGTTCTTC; cdr3_aa: CASSLWQLSSYNEQFF; clone_size: NA; j_call: TRBJ2-1; d_call: NA; v_call: TRBV28
cdr3_nt: TGTGCCAGCAGCCCGATGATACTGGGCCCACGACTAGGTTCCGGGGGTACGCAGTATTTT; cdr3_aa: CASSPMILGPRLGSGGTQYF; clone_size: NA; j_call: TRBJ2-3; d_call: NA; v_call: TRBV7-8
cdr3_nt: TGTGCCAGTAGTGTCAGGACTAGCGGGAGGACGAATGAGCAGTTCTTC; cdr3_aa: CASSVRTSGRTNEQFF; clone_size: NA; j_call: TRBJ2-1; d_call: TRBD2; v_call: TRBV19
cdr3_nt: TGTGCCAGCAGTTATCCGGGACTAGCGGGAGGTTGGGAGCAGTACTTC; cdr3_aa: CASSYPGLAGGWEQYF; clone_size: NA; j_call: TRBJ2-7; d_call: TRBD2; v_call: TRBV27
cdr3_nt: TGTGCCAGCTCATCACCGCGGTTGACAGCCAACAATGAGCAGTTCTTC; cdr3_aa: CASSSPRLTANNEQFF; clone_size: once; j_call: TRBJ2-1; d_call: NA; v_call: TRBV18
cdr3_nt: TGTGCCTGGAGTGCGGGGGAGGAAGATACGCAGTATTTT; cdr3_aa: CAWSAGEEDTQYF; clone_size: NA; j_call: TRBJ2-3; d_call: NA; v_call: TRBV30
cdr3_nt: TGCGCCAGCAGCTTGGGCGCGCGGGAGAACACCGGGGAGCTGTTTTTT; cdr3_aa: CASSLGARENTGELFF; clone_size: few; j_call: TRBJ2-2; d_call: NA; v_call: TRBV5-1
cdr3_nt: TGTGCCAGCACAATGGCGGGACCAACCGGGGAGCTGTTTTTT; cdr3_aa: CASTMAGPTGELFF; clone_size: few; j_call: TRBJ2-2; d_call: NA; v_call: TRBV6-5
cdr3_nt: TGTGCCAGCAGTGACAGGGAAGGAGATGGCTACACCTTC; cdr3_aa: CASSDREGDGYTF; clone_size: NA; j_call: TRBJ1-2; d_call: NA; v_call: TRBV2
cdr3_nt: TGCGCCAGCAGCCCCGGGACAGCTAGCAATCAGCCCCAGCATTTT; cdr3_aa: CASSPGTASNQPQHF; clone_size: NA; j_call: TRBJ1-5; d_call: TRBD1; v_call: TRBV4-3
cdr3_nt: TGTGCCAGCTGTAAAGGGGGCGGGCATTCCTACGAGCAGTACTTC; cdr3_aa: CASCKGGGHSYEQYF; clone_size: NA; j_call: TRBJ2-7; d_call: TRBD1; v_call: TRBV6-6
cdr3_nt: TGTGCCAGCAGCTTATTAGCGGGATCCTACGAGCAGTACTTC; cdr3_aa: CASSLLAGSYEQYF; clone_size: NA; j_call: TRBJ2-7; d_call: TRBD2; v_call: TRBV7-3
cdr3_nt: TGTGCCAGCAGCTTAGTCTTTTGGACTGACAGGGTGGTCAACGAGCAGTACTTC; cdr3_aa: CASSLVFWTDRVVNEQYF; clone_size: NA; j_call: TRBJ2-7; d_call: TRBD1; v_call: TRBV7-2
cdr3_nt: TGTGCCAGCAGTGGGGCGCTAGCGGAGCAGTTCTTC; cdr3_aa: CASSGALAEQFF; clone_size: NA; j_call: TRBJ2-1; d_call: NA; v_call: TRBV9
cdr3_nt: TGTGCCAGCAGCTCCGCGGGGGGGAACATTCAGTACTTC; cdr3_aa: CASSSAGGNIQYF; clone_size: NA; j_call: TRBJ2-4; d_call: TRBD2; v_call: TRBV11-3
cdr3_nt: TGTGCCAGCAGCTTAAGGACAGGCCAAGAGACCCAGTACTTC; cdr3_aa: CASSLRTGQETQYF; clone_size: NA; j_call: TRBJ2-5; d_call: TRBD1; v_call: TRBV7-2
cdr3_nt: TGTGCCAGCAGTTTTGTGGGAGGCGAGCAGTACTTC; cdr3_aa: CASSFVGGEQYF; clone_size: NA; j_call: TRBJ2-7; d_call: NA; v_call: TRBV28
cdr3_nt: TGTGCCAGCTCGTCGGGACAGGGGCAGAATTCACCCCTCCACTTT; cdr3_aa: CASSSGQGQNSPLHF; clone_size: NA; j_call: TRBJ1-6; d_call: TRBD1; v_call: TRBV18
cdr3_nt: TGTGCCAGCAGTTATTTGGTTCGGGGACAGACCTATGGCTACACCTTC; cdr3_aa: CASSYLVRGQTYGYTF; clone_size: few; j_call: TRBJ1-2; d_call: TRBD1; v_call: TRBV6-5
cdr3_nt: TGTTCCAGCTCTACTCTAGAGACCCAGTACTTC; cdr3_aa: CSSSTLETQYF; clone_size: few; j_call: TRBJ2-5; d_call: NA; v_call: TRBV7-9
cdr3_nt: TGTGCCAGCAGCCAGGCAGCGGGTGATGGAGGTCAGCCCCAGCATTTT; cdr3_aa: CASSQAAGDGGQPQHF; clone_size: NA; j_call: TRBJ1-5; d_call: NA; v_call: TRBV5-5
cdr3_nt: TGCGCCAGCAGCTCAGTAGCGGGCGGAGAGACCCAGTACTTC; cdr3_aa: CASSSVAGGETQYF; clone_size: NA; j_call: TRBJ2-5; d_call: TRBD2; v_call: TRBV5-1
cdr3_nt: TGTGCCAGCAGCCCACCGGGTGGAGTCTCCAATGAGCAGTTCTTC; cdr3_aa: CASSPPGGVSNEQFF; clone_size: NA; j_call: TRBJ2-1; d_call: NA; v_call: TRBV7-3
cdr3_nt: TGTGCCAGCAGTTACTTTCCGGGGAGCGATGGCTACACCTTC; cdr3_aa: CASSYFPGSDGYTF; clone_size: NA; j_call: TRBJ1-2; d_call: NA; v_call: TRBV6-5
cdr3_nt: TGTGCCTGGAGCCGAACAGTAATTAATGAAAAACTGTTTTTT; cdr3_aa: CAWSRTVINEKLFF; clone_size: NA; j_call: TRBJ1-4; d_call: NA; v_call: TRBV30
cdr3_nt: TGCGCCAGCAGCACGCAGGGGGTCCAAGAGACCCAGTACTTC; cdr3_aa: CASSTQGVQETQYF; clone_size: few; j_call: TRBJ2-5; d_call: TRBD1; v_call: TRBV5-1
cdr3_nt: TGTGCCAGCAGTTATGGCACTGGGAGCTCTGGAAACACCATATATTTT; cdr3_aa: CASSYGTGSSGNTIYF; clone_size: NA; j_call: TRBJ1-3; d_call: NA; v_call: TRBV6-5
cdr3_nt: TGTGCCAGCAGTCTCCTAGCGGGCCCGAACACCGGGGAGCTGTTTTTT; cdr3_aa: CASSLLAGPNTGELFF; clone_size: NA; j_call: TRBJ2-2; d_call: TRBD2; v_call: TRBV2
cdr3_nt: TGTGCCAGCAGTTCCCGGGACAGGGCGAACACCGGGGAGCTGTTTTTT; cdr3_aa: CASSSRDRANTGELFF; clone_size: once; j_call: TRBJ2-2; d_call: TRBD1; v_call: TRBV27
cdr3_nt: TGTGCCAGCAGCTTAGTAGCTGGGGAGTACGAGCAGTACTTC; cdr3_aa: CASSLVAGEYEQYF; clone_size: NA; j_call: TRBJ2-7; d_call: NA; v_call: TRBV7-2